This T cell receptor beta chain originates from a study of control samples from healthy donors and cancer patients. V shed 5 bases and J 1 base; nucleotides not matched to a gene: 6. Germline V gene data show CDR1 as LNHDA and CDR2 as SQIVND (reference sequence). The CDR3 is 15 amino acids. TCRdb keeps only in-frame clones here, not all; method: immunoSEQ multiplex PCR. The table includes 120,000 or so clones, around 87% detected once. The rearrangement uses TRBV19 and TRBJ2-5; 8 nucleotides match TRBD1. Sequencing used blood. This receptor was taken from a man in his 60s in good health. CDR3 in DNA: TGTGCCAGTAGTCCAATGGGACAGGCCCAAGAGACCCAGTACTTC. Amino acid sequence: CASSPMGQAQETQYF.